The clone carrying this T cell receptor beta chain was counted many times. The library labeled individual cDNA molecules by adding unique molecular identifiers to them. TCRdb ran MiXCR on the RACE reads and lists one entry per CDR3 protein. The repertoire holds about 350,000 distinct CDR3 sequences, with 4.5% to 7% as singletons. This specimen belongs to a study of human T cells and chemical hapten exposure. Whole-study context: Patch tests put 0.01% DPC on the upper back, read at 6 days. Slight volume differences across pooled libraries mainly accounted for varying per-sample TCR yields.

This sample's time point: pre-sensitization, week 0. Treatment defined: therapeutic diphenylcyclopropenone sensitization with weekly scalp DPC. This material consisted of whole blood, taken in connection with sensitization to the hapten diphenylcyclopropenone (DPC). The origin of this receptor is a woman younger than 30 with alopecia areata. Some clones in this sample may be carry-over from other donors' samples.

This chain's CDR3 is CASSQPLLQTNEKLFF. The CDR3 nucleotides read TGCGCCAGCAGCCAACCTCTCCTCCAGACTAATGAAAAACTGTTTTTT. This chain uses TRBV4-1 with TRBJ1-4, with D hard to call. The CDR3 spans 16 residues. The ends were cut back, 2 bases at V and 2 bases at J, with 12 bases in the middle. The germline CDR1 and CDR2 sequences are MGHRA and YSYEKL.